A single sample gave rise to the 14 T cell receptor beta chains below, sequenced in a study of T cell changes during pregnancy in multiple sclerosis. Only in-frame clones appear in the TCRdb table, and some are missing; sequencing was by immunoSEQ multiplex PCR. The table shows over 30,000 clones, with approximately 90% occurring only once. Sample: CD4+ T cells from peripheral blood mononuclear cells, taken in the third trimester of pregnancy. All receptors come from a female donor with multiple sclerosis, enrolled in a pregnancy study.

The CDR3 here is CASQAGTSTDTQYF. CDR3 in DNA: TGTGCCAGCCAAGCGGGGACTAGCACAGATACGCAGTATTTT. The rearrangement links TRBV6-5 to TRBJ2-3, with 7 bases that match TRBD2. The CDR3 has 14 residues. In germline, CDR1 is MNHEY, CDR2 SVGAGI. V lost 8 bases and J lost 0; bases outside the gene matches: 5.

This clone was recorded once. V usage is TRBV2 and J usage is TRBJ1-2; no clear D. The CDR3 totals 13 residues. V was clipped by 2 bases and J by 8 bases, with 12 bases between them. Germline-derived CDR1 and CDR2 are SNHLY and FYNNEI. CDR3 sequence reads: CASSEIRFGGYTF. CDR3 nucleotide sequence: TGTGCCAGCAGTGAAATCAGGTTCGGCGGCTACACCTTC.

This clone was found once. The chain recombines TRBV27 with TRBJ2-7; 8 bases agree with TRBD1. The CDR3 loop spans 16 amino acids. J was trimmed by 1 base and V by 5 bases; bases with no gene match: 10. The germline V gene has CDR1 MNHEY and CDR2 SMNVEV (reference sequence). The CDR3 region has the DNA TGTGCCAGCAGTCCAGTGTCAGGGGGCGCATCCTACGAGCAGTACTTC. Translating it yields CASSPVSGGASYEQYF.

The gene calls are TRBV6-6 and TRBJ1-4; D remains ambiguous. Trimming cost V 0 bases and J 3 bases, with 5 bases left between them. Per germline, CDR1 MNHNY and CDR2 SVGAGI (reference sequence). This CDR3 is built from 14 residues. CDR3: CASSYSHSNEKLFF. DNA of the CDR3: TGTGCCAGCAGTTACTCCCATTCTAATGAAAAACTGTTTTTT.

In this sample, this clone turned up a few times. This chain connects TRBV5-1 to TRBJ1-1, with 9 bases aligning to TRBD1. Trimming cost V 7 bases and J 2 bases; bases outside gene matches: 3. The CDR3 loop spans 13 amino acids. Germline V gene sequence: CDR1 SGHRS, CDR2 YFSETQ. The chain's CDR3 is CASLGQGNTEAFF. The CDR3 nucleotides are TGCGCCAGCCTGGGACAGGGAAACACTGAAGCTTTCTTT.

The V call is TRBV2, the J call TRBJ1-2; D remains ambiguous. CDR3 length: 13 residues. The V end lost 3 bases, the J end lost 0 bases, and 5 bases lay between the germline ends. Germline loops: CDR1 SNHLY, CDR2 FYNNEI. CDR3 amino acids: CASSDSTNYGYTF. In DNA, the CDR3 is TGTGCCAGCAGTGATAGTACTAACTATGGCTACACCTTC.

This sequence joins TRBV30 and TRBJ1-3; D uncertain. The CDR3 is 12 residues long. V gave up 3 bases and J gave up 4 bases, with 7 bases separating them. CDR1 is GTSNPN and CDR2 is SVGIG in the germline V gene (reference sequence). This chain's CDR3 is CAWSTYGNTIYF. In nucleotides, the CDR3 is TGTGCCTGGAGCACCTACGGAAACACCATATATTTT. Full variable domain (outside the CDR3, taken from reference TRBV30 and TRBJ1-3): SQTIHQWPATLVQPVGSPLSLECTVEGTSNPNLYWYRQAAGRGLQLLFYSVGIGQISSEVPQNLSASRPQDRQFILSSKKLLLSDSGFYLCAWSTYGNTIYFGEGSWLTVV.

This chain joins TRBV4-1 and TRBJ2-3; 7 nucleotides align to TRBD2. In germline, CDR1 is MGHRA, CDR2 YSYEKL. Trimming took 4 bases from V and 3 from J; bases not matched to a gene: 4. The CDR3 loop spans 14 amino acids. The CDR3: CASSPGTTTDTQYF. DNA for the CDR3: TGCGCCAGCAGCCCGGGGACTACTACAGATACGCAGTATTTT.

J is TRBJ2-2 and V is TRBV5-1, with D perhaps TRBD1 (5 bases). This CDR3 is built from 15 residues. Trimming took off 0 bases at V and 1 base at J, with 7 bases between the two ends. CDR1 is SGHRS, CDR2 YFSETQ, per germline. The CDR3 is CASSLEGQNTGELFF. DNA of the CDR3: TGCGCCAGCAGCTTGGAAGGACAGAACACCGGGGAGCTGTTTTTT. Full variable domain (outside the CDR3, taken from reference TRBV5-1 and TRBJ2-2): KAGVTQTPRYLIKTRGQQVTLSCSPISGHRSVSWYQQTPGQGLQFLFEYFSETQRNKGNFPGRFSGRQFSNSRSEMNVSTLELGDSALYLCASSLEGQNTGELFFGEGSRLTVL.

The CDR3 region has the DNA TGTGCCAGCTCACTGGGACAGGGGGCCCCCTCTGGGGCCAACGTCCTGACTTTC. This codes for CASSLGQGAPSGANVLTF. V gene TRBV18 combines with J gene TRBJ2-6, with 12 positions matching TRBD1. Germline V gene lookup returns CDR1 KGHSH and CDR2 LQKENI. CDR3 length: 18 amino acids. V lost 4 bases, J lost 0 bases, and 4 bases stayed unmatched.

The CDR3 here is CASSSRELETQYF. In DNA form, the CDR3 reads TGTGCCAGCAGCTCCAGGGAATTGGAGACCCAGTACTTC. This chain links TRBV5-4 with TRBJ2-5, with a tentative D call TRBD1 (5 bases). The germline CDR1 and CDR2 sequences are SGHNT and YYREEE (reference sequence). Deletions cut 3 bases from V and 5 bases from J, with 11 bases between. This CDR3 has 13 residues. Supplemented by reference TRBV5-4 and TRBJ2-5, the full variable domain reads ETGVTQSPTHLIKTRGQQVTLRCSSQSGHNTVSWYQQALGQGPQFIFQYYREEENGRGNFPPRFSGLQFPNYSSELNVNALELDDSALYLCASSSRELETQYFGPGTRLLVL.

The sample holds one count of this clone. The sample carries other DNA sequences with the same CDR3. The chain carries TRBV10-1 and TRBJ2-7; 7 bases fit TRBD2. Germline values: CDR1 WNHNN, CDR2 SYGVQD (reference sequence). With V trimmed by 2 bases and J by 0 bases, 4 bases remained unmatched. This CDR3 comprises 15 residues. The chain's CDR3 is CASSEGTTSSYEQYF. The CDR3 DNA sequence: TGCGCCAGCAGTGAGGGGACTACAAGCTCCTACGAGCAGTACTTC.

The CDR3 bases are TGTGCCAGCAGTTTAAAGCCTACCGAGAGCTCTGGGGCCAACGTCCTGACTTTC. This sequence encodes CASSLKPTESSGANVLTF. The chain has TRBV27 and TRBJ2-6; no definite D call. Germline V gene lookup returns CDR1 MNHEY and CDR2 SMNVEV (reference sequence). V lost 2 bases and J lost 0, with 14 bases in between. The length of the CDR3 is 18 residues.

V usage is TRBV7-2 and J usage is TRBJ2-3, with D unclear. Between the trimmed V and J ends, which lost 8 bases and 1 base, there was a span of 10 bases. The germline CDR1 and CDR2 sequences are SGHTA and FQGNSA. The CDR3 runs to 13 residues. The CDR3 protein is CASASVGTDTQYF. CDR3 bases: TGTGCCAGCGCTAGTGTTGGCACAGATACGCAGTATTTT.